This T cell receptor beta chain stems from a study of T-cell memory formation after mild COVID-19. Regarding the study as a whole: Clones contracting day 15 to 85 were balanced CD4/CD8; later expanders leaned CD4+.

TCRdb re-analysed the 5' RACE reads in MiXCR, keeping a single row per CDR3 protein. The table has around 27,000 distinct CDR3 sequences, approximately 7.4% seen once. This clonotype has a count of ten or more. What it binds is not known. V was pared by 4 bases and J by 7 bases, with 16 bases of the junction left unmatched. In germline, CDR1 is SGDLS, CDR2 YYNGEE. The CDR3 is 17 residues long. The sample consisted of PBMCs or a T cell subset sorted from them (not recorded which). The chain uses TRBV9 and TRBJ2-1, with TRBD2 matching 8 bases. The source of this sequence is an adult woman who had mild COVID-19 (a few samples of this study predate the infection). Cell type and time point are not known. CDR3 residues: CASSRAPGGGPGNEQFF. The DNA of the CDR3 is TGTGCCAGCAGCCGCGCTCCGGGGGGGGGGCCCGGAAATGAGCAGTTCTTC.